The 8 T cell receptor beta chains reported below all come from one sample, sequenced in a study of CD4 T cells in relation to SARS-CoV-2 and coronaviruses. Their specific antigens are unknown. TCRdb's table, derived via immunoSEQ multiplex PCR, lists solely in-frame clones and lacks some. The data hold about 36,000 clones, with over 60% observed a single time. The sample consisted of memory CD4+ T cells from PBMCs, cultured in vitro. Receptor source: an adult with COVID-19.

The count of this clone is one. V usage is TRBV3-1 (or the pseudogene TRBV3-2) and J usage is TRBJ1-2; 10 positions agree with TRBD1. The CDR3 contains 13 residues. The junction had 3 bases not matched to a gene; V was cut back by 5 bases and J by 6 bases. Germline assignment: CDR1 LGHDT and CDR2 YNNKEL (reference sequence). This CDR3 is CASSSGQGDGYTF. The CDR3 DNA reads as TGTGCCAGCAGCTCAGGACAGGGGGATGGCTACACCTTC.

V is TRBV7-8 and J is TRBJ2-7; the D gene is possibly TRBD2 (5 bases). The V end was cut by 1 base, the J end by 6 bases, with 19 bases between. Germline CDR1 and CDR2: SGHVS and FQNEAQ. The CDR3 is made up of 16 amino acids. The chain's CDR3 is CASSLVARAAGSEQYF. The CDR3 DNA is TGTGCCAGCAGCTTAGTGGCTCGAGCGGCGGGCTCCGAGCAGTACTTC.

The chain links TRBV5-4 to TRBJ2-1; 7 bases are a match to TRBD2. V shed 0 bases and J 4 bases; nucleotides not matched to a gene: 4. Germline assignment: CDR1 SGHNT and CDR2 YYREEE (reference sequence). The CDR3 has 15 amino acids. The CDR3 region has the DNA TGTGCCAGCAGCTTGGCGCGGGAGAAATACAATGAGCAGTTCTTC. Encoded protein: CASSLAREKYNEQFF. Complete variable domain (other parts from reference TRBV5-4 and TRBJ2-1): ETGVTQSPTHLIKTRGQQVTLRCSSQSGHNTVSWYQQALGQGPQFIFQYYREEENGRGNFPPRFSGLQFPNYSSELNVNALELDDSALYLCASSLAREKYNEQFFGPGTRLTVL.

The V gene is TRBV3-1 (or the pseudogene TRBV3-2), the J gene TRBJ2-1; no firm D call. The CDR3 consists of 14 residues. Germline CDR1 reads LGHDT; CDR2 reads YNNKEL (reference sequence). Trimming stripped 4 bases from V and 2 bases from J, with 9 bases between. CDR3 amino acids: CASSPLPTYNEQFF. The CDR3 DNA follows: TGTGCCAGCAGCCCCCTTCCCACCTACAATGAGCAGTTCTTC.

This chain connects TRBV6-1 to TRBJ2-5; possibly TRBD1 or TRBD2 for D (5 bases each). V was trimmed by 2 bases and J by 5 bases, leaving 21 bases between them. The CDR3 loop spans 17 amino acids. The germline CDR1 and CDR2 sequences are MNHNS and SASEGT. The CDR3 DNA is TGTGCCAGCAGTGAATTAGAAATTGGTGGGACCCCTGAGACCCAGTACTTC. Protein product: CASSELEIGGTPETQYF.

V usage is TRBV16 and J usage is TRBJ2-6; D possibly corresponds to TRBD1 (6 bases). The CDR3 spans 16 residues. Trimming pared 2 bases from V and 0 bases from J, leaving 8 bases between. The germline gives CDR1 KGHSY, CDR2 FQNENV. DNA of the CDR3: TGTGCCAGCAGCCAACAGGGGCACTCTGGGGCCAACGTCCTGACTTTC. It translates to CASSQQGHSGANVLTF. The complete variable domain, with remaining parts taken from reference TRBV16 and TRBJ2-6, reads GEEVAQTPKHLVRGEGQKAKLYCAPIKGHSYVFWYQQVLKNEFKFLISFQNENVFDETGMPKERFSAKCLPNSPCSLEIQATKLEDSAVYFCASSQQGHSGANVLTFGAGSRLTVL.

The V call is TRBV7-9, the J call TRBJ1-1; D may be TRBD1 (6 bases). Germline-derived CDR1 and CDR2 are SEHNR and FQNEAQ (reference sequence). V was cut by 5 bases and J by 6 bases, with 19 bases left in between. The CDR3 loop spans 15 amino acids. CDR3 bases: TGTGCCAGCAGCCCAGCTGTACAGGGTAGCGCTGAAGCTTTCTTT. It yields the protein CASSPAVQGSAEAFF.

The rearrangement uses TRBV28 and TRBJ2-7; 10 bases fit TRBD2. CDR1 MDHEN and CDR2 SYDVKM come from the germline V gene. V was pared by 4 bases and J by 4 bases, with 7 bases of the junction left unmatched. There are 15 residues in the CDR3. CDR3 sequence reads: CASSSASGRRYEQYF. The CDR3 bases are TGTGCCAGCAGTTCCGCTAGCGGGAGAAGGTACGAGCAGTACTTC.